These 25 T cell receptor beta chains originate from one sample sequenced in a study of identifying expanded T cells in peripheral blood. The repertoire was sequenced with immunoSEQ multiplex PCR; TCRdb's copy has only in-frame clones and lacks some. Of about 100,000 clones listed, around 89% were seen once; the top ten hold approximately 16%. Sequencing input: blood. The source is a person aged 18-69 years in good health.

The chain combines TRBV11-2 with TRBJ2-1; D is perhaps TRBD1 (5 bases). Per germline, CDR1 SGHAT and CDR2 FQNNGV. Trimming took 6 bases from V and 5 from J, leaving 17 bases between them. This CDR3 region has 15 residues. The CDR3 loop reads CASRVGPSRDNEQFF. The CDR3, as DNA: TGTGCCAGCAGGGTGGGGCCCAGCAGAGACAATGAGCAGTTCTTC.

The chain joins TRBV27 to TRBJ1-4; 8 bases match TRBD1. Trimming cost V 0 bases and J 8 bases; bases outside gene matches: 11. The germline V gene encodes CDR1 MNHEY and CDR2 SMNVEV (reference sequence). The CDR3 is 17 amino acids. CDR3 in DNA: TGTGCCAGCAGTTTATCCTGGAAGGACAGGGTGGGCGAAAAACTGTTTTTT. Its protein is CASSLSWKDRVGEKLFF. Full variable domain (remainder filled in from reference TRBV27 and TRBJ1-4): EAQVTQNPRYLITVTGKKLTVTCSQNMNHEYMSWYRQDPGLGLRQIYYSMNVEVTDKGDVPEGYKVSRKEKRNFPLILESPSPNQTSLYFCASSLSWKDRVGEKLFFGSGTQLSVL.

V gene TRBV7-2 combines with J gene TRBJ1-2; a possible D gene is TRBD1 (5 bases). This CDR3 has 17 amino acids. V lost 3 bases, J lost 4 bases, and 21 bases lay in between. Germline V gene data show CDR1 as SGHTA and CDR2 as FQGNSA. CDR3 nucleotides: TGTGCCAGCAGCTTTACCGGGACGCAGGCCTCGGGCTATGGCTACACCTTC. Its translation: CASSFTGTQASGYGYTF.

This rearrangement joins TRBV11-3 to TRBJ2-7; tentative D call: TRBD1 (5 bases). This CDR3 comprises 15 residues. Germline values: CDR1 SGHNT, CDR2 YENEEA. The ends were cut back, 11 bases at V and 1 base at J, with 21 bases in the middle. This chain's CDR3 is CAEGDSGSGSYEQYF. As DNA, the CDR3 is TGTGCCGAAGGGGATTCAGGTTCAGGGTCCTACGAGCAGTACTTC.

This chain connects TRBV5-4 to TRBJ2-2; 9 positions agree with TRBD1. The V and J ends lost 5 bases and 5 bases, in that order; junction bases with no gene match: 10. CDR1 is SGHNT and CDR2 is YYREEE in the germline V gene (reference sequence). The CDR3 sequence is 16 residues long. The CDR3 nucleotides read TGTGCCAGCAGGCCTGCCGGGACAGGGACAACCGGGGAGCTGTTTTTT. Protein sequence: CASRPAGTGTTGELFF.

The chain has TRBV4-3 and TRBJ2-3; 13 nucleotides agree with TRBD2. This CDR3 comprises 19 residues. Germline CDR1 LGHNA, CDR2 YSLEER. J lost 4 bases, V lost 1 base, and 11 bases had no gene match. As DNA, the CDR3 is TGCGCCAGCAGCCAAGGGGGAGGGACTAGCGGGGTGTTAGCAGATACGCAGTATTTT. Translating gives CASSQGGGTSGVLADTQYF.

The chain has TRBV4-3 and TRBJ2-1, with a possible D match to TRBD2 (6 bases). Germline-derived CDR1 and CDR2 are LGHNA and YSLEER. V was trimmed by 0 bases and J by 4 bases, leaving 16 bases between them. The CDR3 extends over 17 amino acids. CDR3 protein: CASSQDGSGLTYNEQFF. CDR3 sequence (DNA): TGCGCCAGCAGCCAAGATGGCAGCGGGCTTACTTACAATGAGCAGTTCTTC.

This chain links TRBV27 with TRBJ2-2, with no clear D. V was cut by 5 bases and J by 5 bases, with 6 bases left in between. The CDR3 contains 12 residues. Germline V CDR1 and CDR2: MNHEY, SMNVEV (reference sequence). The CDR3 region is CASSALTGELFF. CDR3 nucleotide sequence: TGTGCCAGCAGTGCACTAACCGGGGAGCTGTTTTTT.

CDR3 sequence: CASSLSQGGRTEAFF. In DNA, the CDR3 is TGTGCCAGCAGTTTATCCCAGGGGGGGAGGACTGAAGCTTTCTTT. The chain links TRBV28 to TRBJ1-1; 7 nucleotides agree with TRBD1. CDR3 length equals 15 residues. The germline gives CDR1 MDHEN, CDR2 SYDVKM. J lost 5 bases, V lost 1 base, and 7 bases had no gene match.

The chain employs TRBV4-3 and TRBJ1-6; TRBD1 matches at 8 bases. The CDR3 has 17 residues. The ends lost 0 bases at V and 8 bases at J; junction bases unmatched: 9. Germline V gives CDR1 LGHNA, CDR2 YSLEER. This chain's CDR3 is CASSQDPRGQADSPLHF. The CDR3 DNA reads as TGCGCCAGCAGCCAAGATCCCAGGGGGCAAGCGGATTCACCCCTCCACTTT.

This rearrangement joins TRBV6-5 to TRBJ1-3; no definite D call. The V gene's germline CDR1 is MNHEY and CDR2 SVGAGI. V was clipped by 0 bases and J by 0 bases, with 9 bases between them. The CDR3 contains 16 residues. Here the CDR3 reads CASSYSFQISGNTIYF. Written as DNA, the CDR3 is TGTGCCAGCAGTTACTCGTTCCAAATCTCTGGAAACACCATATATTTT.

The CDR3: CASPENGAGGSPLHF. In DNA, the CDR3 is TGTGCCAGCCCGGAAAACGGGGCAGGGGGCTCACCCCTCCACTTT. V gene TRBV6-5 combines with J gene TRBJ1-6; TRBD1 matches 8 bases. V was clipped by 8 bases and J by 10 bases; unmatched bases: 13. In germline, CDR1 is MNHEY, CDR2 SVGAGI. This CDR3 is 15 amino acids long.

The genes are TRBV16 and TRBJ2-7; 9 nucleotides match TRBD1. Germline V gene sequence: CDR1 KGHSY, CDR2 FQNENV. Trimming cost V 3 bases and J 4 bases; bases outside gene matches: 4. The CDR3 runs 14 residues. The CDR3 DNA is TGTGCCAGCAGCCACCCGGGGACAGGGTACGAGCAGTACTTC. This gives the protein CASSHPGTGYEQYF.

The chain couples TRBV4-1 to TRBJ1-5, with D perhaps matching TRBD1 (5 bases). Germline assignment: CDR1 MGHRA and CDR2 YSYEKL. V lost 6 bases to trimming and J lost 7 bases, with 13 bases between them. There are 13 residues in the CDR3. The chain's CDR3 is CASSQLQGQPQHF. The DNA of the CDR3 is TGCGCCAGCAGTCAACTCCAGGGCCAGCCCCAGCATTTT.

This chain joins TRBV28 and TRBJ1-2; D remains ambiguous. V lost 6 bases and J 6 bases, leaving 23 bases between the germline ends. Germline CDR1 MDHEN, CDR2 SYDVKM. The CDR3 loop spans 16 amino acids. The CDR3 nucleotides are TGTGCCAGCAGATCAGACATGGACTCTTTAGTAGATGGCTACACCTTC. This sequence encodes CASRSDMDSLVDGYTF.

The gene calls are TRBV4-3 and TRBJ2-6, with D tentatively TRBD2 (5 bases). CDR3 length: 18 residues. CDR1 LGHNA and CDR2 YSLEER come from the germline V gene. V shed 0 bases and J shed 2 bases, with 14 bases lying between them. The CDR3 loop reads CASSQEEVNLAGANVLTF. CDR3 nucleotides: TGCGCCAGCAGCCAAGAGGAGGTGAATCTAGCTGGGGCCAACGTCCTGACTTTC.

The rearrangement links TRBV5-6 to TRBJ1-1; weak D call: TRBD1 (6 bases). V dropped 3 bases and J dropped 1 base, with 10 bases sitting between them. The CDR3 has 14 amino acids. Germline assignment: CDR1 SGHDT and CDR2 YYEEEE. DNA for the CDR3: TGTGCCAGCAGCTCGGACAGTTGGAACACTGAAGCTTTCTTT. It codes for CASSSDSWNTEAFF.

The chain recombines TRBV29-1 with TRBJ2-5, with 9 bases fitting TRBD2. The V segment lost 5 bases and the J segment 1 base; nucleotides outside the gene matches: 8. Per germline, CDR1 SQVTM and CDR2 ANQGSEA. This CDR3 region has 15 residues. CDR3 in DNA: TGCAGCGTTCGGTGGCGGGGGGGCCTCCAAGAGACCCAGTACTTC. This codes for CSVRWRGGLQETQYF.

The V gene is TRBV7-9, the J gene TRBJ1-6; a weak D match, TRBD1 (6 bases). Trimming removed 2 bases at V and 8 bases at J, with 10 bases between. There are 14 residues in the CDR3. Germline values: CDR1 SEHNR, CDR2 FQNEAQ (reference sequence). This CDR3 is CASSLSGQHSPLHF. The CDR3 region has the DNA TGTGCCAGCAGCTTATCTGGACAGCATTCACCCCTCCACTTT.

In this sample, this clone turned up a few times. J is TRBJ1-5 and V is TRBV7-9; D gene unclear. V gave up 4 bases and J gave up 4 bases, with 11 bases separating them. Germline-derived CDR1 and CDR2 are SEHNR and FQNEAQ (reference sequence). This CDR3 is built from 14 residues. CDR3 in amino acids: CASSSARGNQPQHF. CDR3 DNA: TGTGCCAGCAGCTCGGCCCGGGGAAATCAGCCCCAGCATTTT.

In DNA, the CDR3 is TGTGCCAGCAGCCTACGGGACAAGAACACTGAAGCTTTCTTT. Translated: CASSLRDKNTEAFF. The chain employs TRBV7-9 and TRBJ1-1; D may be TRBD1 (6 bases). The CDR3 runs to 14 residues. The germline CDR1 and CDR2 sequences are SEHNR and FQNEAQ (reference sequence). Trimming stripped 5 bases from V and 1 base from J, with 11 bases between.

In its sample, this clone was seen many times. The CDR3 nucleotides are TGTGCCAGCAGCGTAGGGGGTGCGGGATGGGATACGCAGTATTTT. Residues: CASSVGGAGWDTQYF. The V and J genes are TRBV9 and TRBJ2-3; tentatively, D is TRBD2 (6 bases). CDR3 length: 15 residues. With 0 bases removed from V and 6 bases from J, the gap between germline ends came to 14 bases. The V gene's germline CDR1 is SGDLS and CDR2 YYNGEE.

CDR3 protein: CASSYASTDTQYF. DNA for the CDR3: TGTGCCAGCAGTTACGCTAGCACAGATACGCAGTATTTT. The J gene is TRBJ2-3, the V gene TRBV7-8, with D unclear. Germline CDR1 SGHVS, CDR2 FQNEAQ. V was pared by 6 bases and J by 0 bases, with 7 bases between. The CDR3 runs to 13 residues. The entire variable domain, with the rest obtained from reference TRBV7-8 and TRBJ2-3, is as follows: GAGVSQSPRYKVAKRGQDVALRCDPISGHVSLFWYQQALGQGPEFLTYFQNEAQLDKSGLPSDRFFAERPEGSVSTLKIQRTQQEDSAVYLCASSYASTDTQYFGPGTRLTVL.

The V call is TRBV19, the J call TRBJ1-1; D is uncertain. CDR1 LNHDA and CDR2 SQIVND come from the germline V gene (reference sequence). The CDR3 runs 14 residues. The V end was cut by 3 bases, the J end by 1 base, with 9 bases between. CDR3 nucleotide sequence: TGTGCCAGTAGTATCGACTCCCGGAACACTGAAGCTTTCTTT. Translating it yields CASSIDSRNTEAFF.

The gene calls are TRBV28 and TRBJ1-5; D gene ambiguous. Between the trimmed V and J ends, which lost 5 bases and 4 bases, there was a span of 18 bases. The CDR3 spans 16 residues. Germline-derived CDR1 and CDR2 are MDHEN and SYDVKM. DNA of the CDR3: TGTGCCAGCAGTCCTTTTCTGGGGTATCAGAATCAGCCCCAGCATTTT. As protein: CASSPFLGYQNQPQHF.